These T cell receptor beta chains were read from a single sample in a study of cytomegalovirus exposure and HLA in healthy donors. TCRdb's copy holds only in-frame clones and misses some; the assay was immunoSEQ multiplex PCR. The repertoire has 120,000 to 150,000 clones, 75% to 80% of them found once; the top ten carry 3.9%. Sequenced input: PBMCs. The origin of the receptors is a young man in good health and CMV-seronegative. The conserved cysteine and the conserved F or W are not part of the CDR3 here.

v_gene	j_gene	CDR3aa
TRBV18	TRBJ1-1	ASSPAWQNTEAF
TRBV15	TRBJ2-3	ATSRETPIARTGGAGDTQY
TRBV5-6	TRBJ2-3	ASSLAWREITDTQY
TRBV28	TRBJ1-5	ASRQGVSNQPQH
TRBV10-1	.	ASSAGTGVYEQY
TRBV19	TRBJ1-2	ASKEGARGYT
TRBV28	TRBJ2-7	ASSRDRGEQY
TRBV7-9	TRBJ2-2	ASSLEQGALRELF
TRBV25-1	.	ASSETSPLGYEQY
TRBV29-1	TRBJ1-1	SVPGEGTEAF
TRBV4-1	TRBJ2-2	ASSRGKTSGGYNTGELF
TRBV11-2	TRBJ2-3	ASSPPPGQGFSTDTQY
TRBV6-5	TRBJ1-2	ASSYTGNYGYT
TRBV4-2	TRBJ2-2	ASSQDPHRGTTGELF
TRBV5-4	TRBJ1-2	ASSLSPQANYGYT
TRBV27	TRBJ2-2	ASSLNRGSTGELF
TRBV6-5	TRBJ2-1	ASSYIGRGRNEQF
TRBV19	TRBJ1-4	ASSMTHRGVYEKLF
TRBV5-6	TRBJ2-7	ASSHSGTGGIYEQY
TRBV11-2	TRBJ2-4	ASSLSRGGFDKNIQY
TRBV19	TRBJ2-2	ASSSEQGAGGTGELF
TRBV7-9	TRBJ2-7	ASSPPLSGPRNEQY
TRBV5-1	TRBJ1-1	ASSLGEAGNTEAF
TRBV6-6	TRBJ2-7	ASLKARDRDYEQY
TRBV11-3	TRBJ2-1	ASSLDTSLAGGRNEQF
TRBV5-5	TRBJ2-2	ASSLVFGTEGPGELF
TRBV5-1	TRBJ2-3	ASSLEASGSVTDTQY
TRBV7-3	TRBJ2-3	ASSLKVLAGGGGTDTQY
TRBV30	TRBJ1-2	AWSRGRVPWDYGYT
TRBV28	TRBJ2-3	VSSFPDRGFTDTQY
TRBV19	TRBJ2-3	ASSMRDGDTQY
TRBV5-6	TRBJ1-2	ASSRTGYGYT
TRBV29-1	TRBJ1-1	SVELEKAF
TRBV19	TRBJ1-1	ASSIRDGGANTEAF
TRBV19	TRBJ1-2	ASSILSEGARGYT
TRBV7-9	TRBJ1-5	ASSFGTGQNQPQH
TRBV23-1	TRBJ2-2	ASSQPQGVEHTGELF
TRBV19	TRBJ1-1	ASSELNTEAF
TRBV10-1	TRBJ2-7	ASSDRDNSYEQH
TRBV15	TRBJ2-7	ATSRDRRGTRQMYEQY
TRBV19	.	ASSIGDRYYEQY
TRBV7-8	.	ASKNHRDTSEQY
TRBV4-2	TRBJ2-5	ASSQDGGQQETQY
TRBV11-2	TRBJ2-1	ASSHPRGRGGYEQF
TRBV23-1	TRBJ1-4	ASTGTGRHEKLF
TRBV28	TRBJ2-7	AVTQGYEQY
TRBV9	TRBJ2-1	AVPRDRGPNEQF
TRBV4-2	TRBJ2-2	ASSQEGGRPNTGELF
TRBV5-4	TRBJ2-5	ASSPSGGQETQY
TRBV28	TRBJ1-4	ASSSGTVEKLF
TRBV7-8	TRBJ1-2	ASSSPSSGNT
TRBV10-1	TRBJ2-1	ASSAGTPYNEQF